The 6 T cell receptor beta chains in this list originate from one sample, sequenced in a study of CXCR3-negative and CXCR3-positive naive CD8 T cells. TRB cDNA was prepared as libraries by UMI-labeled 5' RACE. TCRdb reprocessed the 5' RACE reads, keeping one entry per CDR3 protein, no DNA. The sample's table shows 60,000 to 65,000 distinct CDR3 sequences. Study-level results: More hydrophobic TRB CDR3s were found in CXCR3-positive naive cells than in CXCR3-negative naive cells.

These TCRs' antigens remain unknown. The sequenced sample was naive CXCR3+ CD8+ T cells from blood. Subset noted: CD45RO-CCR7+CD27+CD95- naive CD8+ T cells expressing CXCR3 (TNR3+). These receptors were obtained from a human donor in good health. Some clones in this sample may be carry-over from other donors' samples.

V gene TRBV28 combines with J gene TRBJ2-1; with no DNA, the TCRdb D assignment of TRBD1 cannot be verified. In germline, CDR1 is MDHEN, CDR2 SYDVKM. This CDR3 comprises 15 residues. CDR3 sequence reads: CASSLRIQGDNEQFF.

The rearrangement links TRBV27 to TRBJ2-3; checking the TCRdb D call of TRBD1 is not possible without DNA. This CDR3 spans 16 amino acids. Germline V gives CDR1 MNHEY, CDR2 SMNVEV (reference sequence). The CDR3 spells CASSLAGGTSTDTQYF.

The chain joins TRBV5-1 to TRBJ2-3; TCRdb names TRBD1, which stays unverified in the absence of DNA. Germline-derived CDR1 and CDR2 are SGHRS and YFSETQ. This CDR3 has 16 amino acids. The CDR3 spells CASSLVSGPRADTQYF.

J is TRBJ2-2 and V is TRBV7-6; TCRdb's D call, TRBD2, is unchecked because there is no DNA. Germline assignment: CDR1 SGHVS and CDR2 FNYEAQ. The length of the CDR3 is 13 residues. This CDR3 is CASSRAGTGELFF. The variable domain in full, completed from reference TRBV7-6 and TRBJ2-2, reads GAGVSQSPRYKVTKRGQDVALRCDPISGHVSLYWYRQALGQGPEFLTYFNYEAQQDKSGLPNDRFSAERPEGSISTLTIQRTEQRDSAMYRCASSRAGTGELFFGEGSRLTVL.

The J gene is TRBJ1-1, the V gene TRBV29-1; with no DNA, the TCRdb D assignment of TRBD1 cannot be verified. CDR1 and CDR2 (germline): SQVTM, ANQGSEA. This CDR3 spans 11 amino acids. The CDR3 is CSVDGTGEAFF.

CDR3 sequence reads: CASSSVSNQPQHF. The chain employs TRBV28 and TRBJ1-5. The CDR3 covers 13 residues. Looked up from germline, CDR1 is MDHEN and CDR2 is SYDVKM.